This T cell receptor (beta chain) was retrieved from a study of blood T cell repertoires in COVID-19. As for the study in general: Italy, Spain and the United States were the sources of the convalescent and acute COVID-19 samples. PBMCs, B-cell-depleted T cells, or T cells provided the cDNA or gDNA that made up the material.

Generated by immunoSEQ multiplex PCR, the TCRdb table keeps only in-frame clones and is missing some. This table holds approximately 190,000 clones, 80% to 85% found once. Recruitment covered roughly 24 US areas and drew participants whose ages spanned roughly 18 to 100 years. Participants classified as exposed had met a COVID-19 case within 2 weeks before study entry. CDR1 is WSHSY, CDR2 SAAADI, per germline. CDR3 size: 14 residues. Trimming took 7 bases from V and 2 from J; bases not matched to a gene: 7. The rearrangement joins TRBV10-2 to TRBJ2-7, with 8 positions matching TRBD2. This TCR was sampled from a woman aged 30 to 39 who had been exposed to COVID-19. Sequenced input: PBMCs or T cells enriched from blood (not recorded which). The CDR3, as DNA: TGCGCCAGCACGGGGGGGGGCCTCCCCTACGAGCAGTACTTC. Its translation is CASTGGGLPYEQYF.